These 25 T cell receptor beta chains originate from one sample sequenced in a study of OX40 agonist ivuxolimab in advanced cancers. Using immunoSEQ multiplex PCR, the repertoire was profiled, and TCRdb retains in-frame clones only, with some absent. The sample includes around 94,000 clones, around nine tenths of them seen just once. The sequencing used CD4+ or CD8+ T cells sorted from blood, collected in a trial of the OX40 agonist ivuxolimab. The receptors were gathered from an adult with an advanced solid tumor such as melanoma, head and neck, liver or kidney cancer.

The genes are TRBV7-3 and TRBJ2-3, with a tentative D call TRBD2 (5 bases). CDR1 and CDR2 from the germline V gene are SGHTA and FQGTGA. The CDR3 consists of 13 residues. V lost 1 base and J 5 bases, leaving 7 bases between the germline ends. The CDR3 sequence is CASSLREKDTQYF. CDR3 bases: TGTGCCAGCAGCTTAAGGGAGAAAGATACGCAGTATTTT.

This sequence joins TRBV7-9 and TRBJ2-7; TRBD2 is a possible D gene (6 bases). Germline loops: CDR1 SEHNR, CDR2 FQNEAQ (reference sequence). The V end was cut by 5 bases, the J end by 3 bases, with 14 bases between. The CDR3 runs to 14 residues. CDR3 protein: CASSLTAGGYEQYF. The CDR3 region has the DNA TGTGCCAGCAGCCTGACAGCCGGGGGCTACGAGCAGTACTTC.

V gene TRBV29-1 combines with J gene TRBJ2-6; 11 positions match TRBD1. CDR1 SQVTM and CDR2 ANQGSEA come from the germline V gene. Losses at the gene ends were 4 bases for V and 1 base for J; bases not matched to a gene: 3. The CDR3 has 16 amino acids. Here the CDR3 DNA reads TGCAGCGTTGCGGGACAGGGGGAATCTGGGGCCAACGTCCTGACTTTC. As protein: CSVAGQGESGANVLTF.

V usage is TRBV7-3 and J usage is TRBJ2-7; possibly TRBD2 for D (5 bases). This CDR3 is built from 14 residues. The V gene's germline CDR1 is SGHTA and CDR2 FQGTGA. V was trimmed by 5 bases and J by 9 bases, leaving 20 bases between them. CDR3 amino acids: CASSPSSGQVVQYF. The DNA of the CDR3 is TGTGCCAGCAGCCCTAGCAGCGGCCAGGTGGTGCAGTACTTC.

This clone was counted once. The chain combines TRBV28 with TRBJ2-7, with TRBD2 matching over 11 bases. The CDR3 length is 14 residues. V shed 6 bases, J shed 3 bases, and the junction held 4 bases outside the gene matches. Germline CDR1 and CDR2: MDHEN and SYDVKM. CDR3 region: CASRVAGGVYEQYF. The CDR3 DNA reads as TGTGCCAGCAGAGTAGCGGGAGGGGTCTACGAGCAGTACTTC.

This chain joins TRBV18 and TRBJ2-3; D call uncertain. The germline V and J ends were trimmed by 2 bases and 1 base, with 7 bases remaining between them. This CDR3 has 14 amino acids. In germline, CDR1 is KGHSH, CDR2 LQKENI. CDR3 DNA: TGTGCCAGCTCACCATATCAGGGCACAGATACGCAGTATTTT. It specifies CASSPYQGTDTQYF.

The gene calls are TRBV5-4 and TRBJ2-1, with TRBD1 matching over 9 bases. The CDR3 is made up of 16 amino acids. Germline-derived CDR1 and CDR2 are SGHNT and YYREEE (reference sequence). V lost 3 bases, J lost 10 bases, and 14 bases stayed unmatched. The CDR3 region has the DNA TGTGCCAGCAGCTCCTACCGGGACAGGGATTTCGGGGAGCAGTTCTTC. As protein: CASSSYRDRDFGEQFF.

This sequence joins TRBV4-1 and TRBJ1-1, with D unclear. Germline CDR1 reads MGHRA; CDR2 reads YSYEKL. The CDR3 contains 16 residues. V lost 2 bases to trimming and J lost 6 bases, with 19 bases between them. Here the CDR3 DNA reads TGCGCCAGCAGCCAAAATAACCCCCGAGGCGACGCTGAAGCTTTCTTT. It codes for CASSQNNPRGDAEAFF.

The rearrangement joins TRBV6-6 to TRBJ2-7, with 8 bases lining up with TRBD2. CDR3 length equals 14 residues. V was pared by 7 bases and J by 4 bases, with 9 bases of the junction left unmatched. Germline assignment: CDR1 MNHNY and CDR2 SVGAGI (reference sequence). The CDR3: CASTDSGMKYEQYF. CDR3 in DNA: TGTGCCAGCACCGATAGCGGGATGAAGTACGAGCAGTACTTC.

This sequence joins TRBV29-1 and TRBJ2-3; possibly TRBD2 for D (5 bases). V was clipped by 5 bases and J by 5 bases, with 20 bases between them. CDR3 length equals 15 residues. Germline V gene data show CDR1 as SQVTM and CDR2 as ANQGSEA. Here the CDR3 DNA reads TGCAGCGTTCCGAACCTAGGGTCGGGAAAAGATACGCAGTATTTT. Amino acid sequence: CSVPNLGSGKDTQYF.

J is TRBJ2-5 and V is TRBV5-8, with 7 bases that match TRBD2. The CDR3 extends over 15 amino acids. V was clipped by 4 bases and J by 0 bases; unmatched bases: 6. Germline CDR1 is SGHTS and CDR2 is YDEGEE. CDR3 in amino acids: CASSAGTTDQETQYF. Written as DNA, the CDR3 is TGTGCCAGCAGCGCCGGGACTACAGACCAAGAGACCCAGTACTTC. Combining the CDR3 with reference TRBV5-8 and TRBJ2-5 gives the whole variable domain EAGVTQSPTHLIKTRGQQATLRCSPISGHTSVYWYQQALGLGLQFLLWYDEGEERNRGNFPPRFSGRQFPNYSSELNVNALELEDSALYLCASSAGTTDQETQYFGPGTRLLVL.

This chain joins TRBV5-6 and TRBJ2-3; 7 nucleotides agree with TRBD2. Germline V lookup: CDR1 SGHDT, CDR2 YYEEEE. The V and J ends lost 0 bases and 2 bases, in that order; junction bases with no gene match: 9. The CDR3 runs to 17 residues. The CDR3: CASSLGVGGIATDTQYF. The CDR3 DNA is TGTGCCAGCAGCTTGGGGGTCGGGGGGATTGCCACAGATACGCAGTATTTT. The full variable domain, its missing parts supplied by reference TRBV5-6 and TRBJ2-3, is DAGVTQSPTHLIKTRGQQVTLRCSPKSGHDTVSWYQQALGQGPQFIFQYYEEEERQRGNFPDRFSGHQFPNYSSELNVNALLLGDSALYLCASSLGVGGIATDTQYFGPGTRLTVL.

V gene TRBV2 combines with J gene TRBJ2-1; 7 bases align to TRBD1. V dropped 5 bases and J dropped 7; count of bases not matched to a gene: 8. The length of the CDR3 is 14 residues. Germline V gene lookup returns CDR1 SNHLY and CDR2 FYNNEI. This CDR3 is CASSLIKTGNEQFF. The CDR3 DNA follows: TGTGCCAGCAGTCTAATAAAGACAGGGAATGAGCAGTTCTTC.

The DNA for the CDR3 is TGTGCCAGCAGTCTACCGGGACCGCTAACAGATACGCAGTATTTT. It translates to CASSLPGPLTDTQYF. The chain joins TRBV28 to TRBJ2-3, with D perhaps matching TRBD1 or TRBD2 (5 bases each). Trimming shortened V by 5 bases and J by 3 bases, and 15 bases separated the two germline ends. CDR3 length equals 15 residues. Looked up from germline, CDR1 is MDHEN and CDR2 is SYDVKM.

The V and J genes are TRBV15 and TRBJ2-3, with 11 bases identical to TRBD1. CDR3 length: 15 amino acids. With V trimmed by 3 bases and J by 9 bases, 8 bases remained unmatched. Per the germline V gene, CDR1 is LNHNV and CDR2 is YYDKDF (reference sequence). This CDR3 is CATSSRDRGDSTQYF. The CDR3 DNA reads TGTGCCACCAGCAGCCGGGACAGGGGGGATTCGACGCAGTATTTT.

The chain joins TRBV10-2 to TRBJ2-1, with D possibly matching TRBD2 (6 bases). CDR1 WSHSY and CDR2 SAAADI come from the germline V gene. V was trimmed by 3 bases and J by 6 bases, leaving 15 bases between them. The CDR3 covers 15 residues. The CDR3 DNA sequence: TGCGCCAGCAGTGAAGAACTAGCCCCACCCAATGAGCAGTTCTTC. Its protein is CASSEELAPPNEQFF.

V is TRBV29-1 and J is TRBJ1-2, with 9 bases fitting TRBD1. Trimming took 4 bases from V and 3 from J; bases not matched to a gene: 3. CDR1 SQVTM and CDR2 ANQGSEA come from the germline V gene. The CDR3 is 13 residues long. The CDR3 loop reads CSVARDRDYGYTF. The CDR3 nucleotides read TGCAGCGTTGCTCGGGACAGGGACTATGGCTACACCTTC.

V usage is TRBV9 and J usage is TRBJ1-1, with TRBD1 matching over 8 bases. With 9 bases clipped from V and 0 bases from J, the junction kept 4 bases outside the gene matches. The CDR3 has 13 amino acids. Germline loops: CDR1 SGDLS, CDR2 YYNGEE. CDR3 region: CATGQGMNTEAFF. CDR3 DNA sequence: TGTGCCACAGGACAGGGAATGAACACTGAAGCTTTCTTT.

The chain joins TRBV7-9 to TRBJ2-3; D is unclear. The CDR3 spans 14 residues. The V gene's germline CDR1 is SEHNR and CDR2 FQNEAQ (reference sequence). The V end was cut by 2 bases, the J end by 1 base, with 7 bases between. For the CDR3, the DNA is TGTGCCAGCAGCTTAAGGAGCGGCACAGATACGCAGTATTTT. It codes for CASSLRSGTDTQYF.

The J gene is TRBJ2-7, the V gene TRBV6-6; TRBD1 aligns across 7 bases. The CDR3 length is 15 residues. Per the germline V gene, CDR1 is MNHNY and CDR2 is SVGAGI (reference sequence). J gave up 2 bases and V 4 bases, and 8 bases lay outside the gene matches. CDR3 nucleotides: TGTGCCAGCAGTTCCACCGGGACAGTTCCCTACGAGCAGTACTTC. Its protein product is CASSSTGTVPYEQYF.

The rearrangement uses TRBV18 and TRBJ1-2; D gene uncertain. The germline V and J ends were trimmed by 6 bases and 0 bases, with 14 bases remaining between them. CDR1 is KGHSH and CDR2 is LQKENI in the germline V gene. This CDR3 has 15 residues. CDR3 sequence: CASSPTPGPNYGYTF. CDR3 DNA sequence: TGTGCCAGCTCCCCAACCCCCGGACCTAACTATGGCTACACCTTC.

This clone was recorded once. CDR3 protein: CAISEGQGTDTQYF. The CDR3 region has the DNA TGTGCCATCAGTGAGGGACAGGGTACAGATACGCAGTATTTT. The rearrangement links TRBV10-3 to TRBJ2-3, with 8 bases fitting TRBD1. The CDR3 loop spans 14 amino acids. Looked up from germline, CDR1 is ENHRY and CDR2 is SYGVKD. V shed 2 bases, J shed 3 bases, and the junction held 1 base outside the gene matches.

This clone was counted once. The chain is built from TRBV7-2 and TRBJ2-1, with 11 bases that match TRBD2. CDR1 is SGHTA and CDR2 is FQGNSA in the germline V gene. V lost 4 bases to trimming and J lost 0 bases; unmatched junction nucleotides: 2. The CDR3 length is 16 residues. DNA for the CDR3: TGTGCCAGCAGCTCAACTAGCGGGAGCTCCTACAATGAGCAGTTCTTC. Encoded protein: CASSSTSGSSYNEQFF.

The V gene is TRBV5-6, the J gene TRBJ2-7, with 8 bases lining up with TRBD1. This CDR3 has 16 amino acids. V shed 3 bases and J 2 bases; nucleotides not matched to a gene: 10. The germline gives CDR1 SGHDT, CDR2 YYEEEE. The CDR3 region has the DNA TGTGCCAGCAGCTGGTTCGGGACAGGCGTAACCTACGAGCAGTACTTC. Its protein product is CASSWFGTGVTYEQYF.

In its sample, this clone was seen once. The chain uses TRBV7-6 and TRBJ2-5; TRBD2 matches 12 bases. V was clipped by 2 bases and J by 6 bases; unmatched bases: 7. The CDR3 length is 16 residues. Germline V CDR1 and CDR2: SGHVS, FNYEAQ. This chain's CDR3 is CASSLTLAGGPQTQYF. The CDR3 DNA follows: TGTGCCAGCAGCTTAACGCTAGCGGGAGGGCCCCAGACCCAGTACTTC. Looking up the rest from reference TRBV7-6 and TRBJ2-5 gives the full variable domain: GAGVSQSPRYKVTKRGQDVALRCDPISGHVSLYWYRQALGQGPEFLTYFNYEAQQDKSGLPNDRFSAERPEGSISTLTIQRTEQRDSAMYRCASSLTLAGGPQTQYFGPGTRLLVL.